The 17 T cell receptor beta chains presented below share a single source sample, sequenced in a study of T-cell reconstitution after alpha-beta-depleted transplantation in children. The TCRbeta library was prepared with unique molecular identifiers. TCRdb processed the PCR reads anew with MiXCR; each CDR3 protein has one entry. Of nearly 250,000 distinct CDR3 sequences in the sample, 7.5% to 9.5% were seen once. The material sequenced was PBMCs, mostly from graft donor cells, taken 180 days after TCRalphabeta/CD19-depleted stem cell transplant. All receptors derive from a male patient younger than 18 who had a stem cell transplant for acute lymphoblastic leukemia, so the T cells may come from the graft donor.

This clonotype has at least ten counts. This chain uses TRBV9 with TRBJ1-1; a weak D match, TRBD1 (6 bases). There are 14 residues in the CDR3. From germline, CDR1 is SGDLS and CDR2 YYNGEE. V lost 4 bases and J 2 bases, leaving 12 bases between the germline ends. The CDR3 region is CASSYGGPNTEAFF. The CDR3 DNA sequence: TGTGCCAGCAGCTATGGGGGGCCAAACACTGAAGCTTTCTTT.

The chain carries TRBV13 and TRBJ1-2, with TRBD1 identical over 12 bases. There are 14 residues in the CDR3. V was clipped by 3 bases and J by 6 bases; unmatched bases: 2. CDR1 and CDR2 (germline): PRHDT, FYEKMQ (reference sequence). DNA of the CDR3: TGTGCCAGCAGCTTCGGGACAGGGGGCGATGGCTACACCTTC. It translates to CASSFGTGGDGYTF.

This clonotype has a count of ten or more. The gene calls are TRBV12-3 or TRBV12-4 and TRBJ1-2; D ambiguous. This CDR3 is built from 16 residues. Trimming took off 6 bases at V and 7 bases at J, with 24 bases between the two ends. The CDR3 nucleotides are TGTGCCAGCAGCCTCCAGGTAGGAGTCCGGGTTCGTGGCTACACCTTC. Amino acid sequence: CASSLQVGVRVRGYTF.

This clonotype was found many times. The chain is built from TRBV19 and TRBJ1-1; D is unclear. CDR3 length equals 11 residues. Germline CDR1 LNHDA, CDR2 SQIVND (reference sequence). Trimming shortened V by 3 bases and J by 7 bases, and 6 bases separated the two germline ends. The DNA for the CDR3 is TGTGCCAGTAGTATCCGCTTTGAAGCTTTCTTT. Translated: CASSIRFEAFF.

This clonotype was recorded many times. V and J are TRBV12-3 or TRBV12-4 and TRBJ2-6; no firm D call. Deletions cut 10 bases from V and 0 bases from J, with 7 bases between. The CDR3 consists of 13 residues. This CDR3 is CATERSGANVLTF. The CDR3 DNA reads as TGTGCCACCGAGCGCTCTGGGGCCAACGTCCTGACTTTC.

In its sample, this clonotype was seen many times. The chain has TRBV25-1 and TRBJ2-7; D unresolved. The V and J ends lost 0 bases and 7 bases respectively, with 13 bases between them. Per germline, CDR1 MGHDK and CDR2 SYGVNS. The CDR3 extends over 14 amino acids. CDR3 bases: TGTGCCAGCAGTGAATATAACGTCCCGTGGGAGCAGTACTTC. This gives the protein CASSEYNVPWEQYF.

This clonotype has at least ten counts. The chain combines TRBV12-3 or TRBV12-4 with TRBJ2-5, with D possibly matching TRBD1 (5 bases). V gave up 5 bases and J gave up 9 bases, with 13 bases separating them. This CDR3 spans 12 amino acids. The CDR3 reads CASSGADQAQYF. DNA of the CDR3: TGTGCCAGCAGTGGGGCTGACCAGGCCCAGTACTTC.

This clonotype appeared many times. CDR3 DNA sequence: TGTGCCAGCAGTTTATCGGCCCAAGCTGAAGCTTTCTTT. Translated: CASSLSAQAEAFF. This chain connects TRBV12-3 or TRBV12-4 to TRBJ1-1; no clear D. Trimming cost V 2 bases and J 6 bases, with 10 bases left between them. The CDR3 sequence is 13 residues long.

This clonotype occurred a few times. The chain recombines TRBV24-1 with TRBJ2-1, with D possibly matching TRBD2 (6 bases). CDR3 length: 20 amino acids. The germline gives CDR1 KGHDR, CDR2 SFDVKD. V was clipped by 9 bases and J by 6 bases, with 35 bases between them. CDR3 nucleotide sequence: TGTGCCACCCCCTCCCGGGGAGCAGGCCCGCGGGGCCCCACTTCCAATGAGCAGTTCTTC. It encodes CATPSRGAGPRGPTSNEQFF.

This clonotype was recorded at least ten times. The J gene is TRBJ1-1, the V gene TRBV29-1; D gene uncertain. CDR1 is SQVTM, CDR2 ANQGSEA, per germline. V shed 4 bases and J shed 0 bases, with 9 bases lying between them. CDR3 length: 13 amino acids. CDR3 DNA sequence: TGCAGCGTTGGCACAATCATGAACACTGAAGCTTTCTTT. As protein: CSVGTIMNTEAFF.

Ten or more counts support this clonotype. The CDR3 sequence: CASSQDIGGGDGANVLTF. CDR3 nucleotides: TGCGCCAGCAGCCAAGATATCGGGGGAGGGGACGGGGCCAACGTCCTGACTTTC. This chain uses TRBV4-3 with TRBJ2-6, with 7 positions matching TRBD2. CDR3 length equals 18 residues. V lost 0 bases and J lost 4; bases outside the gene matches: 9. The germline gives CDR1 LGHNA, CDR2 YSLEER.

This clonotype was recorded at least ten times. V is TRBV3-1 and J is TRBJ2-5; TRBD2 aligns across 15 bases. This CDR3 spans 19 amino acids. Germline V gives CDR1 LGHDT, CDR2 YNNKEL (reference sequence). J lost 5 bases, V lost 4 bases, and 14 bases had no gene match. CDR3 bases: TGTGCCAGCAGCCCGGGGACTAGCGGGAGGAGGACGAGGTCTGAGACCCAGTACTTC. Translation: CASSPGTSGRRTRSETQYF.

This clonotype appeared many times. DNA for the CDR3: TGTGCCAGCAGCCCGTTCACAGGGGGCGCCCAGCCCCAGCATTTT. As protein: CASSPFTGGAQPQHF. This chain joins TRBV7-6 and TRBJ1-5; TRBD1 agrees at 9 bases. Germline-derived CDR1 and CDR2 are SGHVS and FNYEAQ. The CDR3 extends over 15 amino acids. With 5 bases clipped from V and 7 bases from J, the junction kept 9 bases outside the gene matches.

This clonotype was detected many times. CDR3 coding DNA: TGCGCCAGCAGCTCGGTGACAGGGGGCTATGGCTACACCTTC. Its protein product is CASSSVTGGYGYTF. The V call is TRBV5-1, the J call TRBJ1-2; 9 bases are shared with TRBD1. Germline loops: CDR1 SGHRS, CDR2 YFSETQ. With V trimmed by 3 bases and J by 4 bases, 4 bases remained unmatched. The length of the CDR3 is 14 residues.

Regarding this clonotype: A read error is possible here, since a much larger clone lies one base away. Because it lacks the conserved phenylalanine or tryptophan at the end, this CDR3 is likely a read error. The chain combines TRBV28 with TRBJ2-3; D unresolved. V was cut by 3 bases and J by 0 bases, with 10 bases left in between. The CDR3 runs to 15 residues. Germline CDR1 MDHEN, CDR2 SYDVKM. The CDR3 protein is CASSLGYSSTDTQYS. Written as DNA, the CDR3 is TGTGCCAGCAGTTTGGGTTATTCTAGCACAGATACGCAGTATTCT.

This clonotype was observed a single time. The chain recombines TRBV5-4 with TRBJ2-2; unclear D gene. V was shortened by 2 bases and J by 0 bases, with 11 bases between the two germline ends. Germline-derived CDR1 and CDR2 are SGHNT and YYREEE (reference sequence). This CDR3 is built from 16 residues. The CDR3 DNA follows: TGTGCCAGCAGCTTCGGCCTATCCCCGAACACCGGGGAGCTGTTTTTT. Its protein is CASSFGLSPNTGELFF.

This clonotype was detected many times. The rearrangement links TRBV12-3 or TRBV12-4 to TRBJ2-5, with a weak D call TRBD1 (5 bases). The CDR3 has 14 residues. V shed 6 bases and J shed 1 base, with 12 bases lying between them. The DNA for the CDR3 is TGTGCCAGCAGCCCGACAGTAACCCAAGAGACCCAGTACTTC. Translation: CASSPTVTQETQYF.